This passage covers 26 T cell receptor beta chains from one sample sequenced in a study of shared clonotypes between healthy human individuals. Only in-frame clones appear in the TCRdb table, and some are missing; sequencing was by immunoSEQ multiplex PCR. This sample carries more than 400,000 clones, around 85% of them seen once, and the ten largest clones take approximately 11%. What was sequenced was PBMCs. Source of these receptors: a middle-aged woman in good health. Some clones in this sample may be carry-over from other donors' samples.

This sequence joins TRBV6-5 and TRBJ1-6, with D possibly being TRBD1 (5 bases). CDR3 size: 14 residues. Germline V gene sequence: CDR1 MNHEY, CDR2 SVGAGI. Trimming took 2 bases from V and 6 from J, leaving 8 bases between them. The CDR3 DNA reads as TGTGCCAGCAGTTACCAGGGATTTAATTCACCCCTCCACTTT. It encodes CASSYQGFNSPLHF.

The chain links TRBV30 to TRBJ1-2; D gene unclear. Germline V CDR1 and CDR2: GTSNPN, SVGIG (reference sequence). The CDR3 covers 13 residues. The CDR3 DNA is TGTGCGTCTGAGGCGGGCTATAACTATGGCTACACCTTC. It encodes CASEAGYNYGYTF.

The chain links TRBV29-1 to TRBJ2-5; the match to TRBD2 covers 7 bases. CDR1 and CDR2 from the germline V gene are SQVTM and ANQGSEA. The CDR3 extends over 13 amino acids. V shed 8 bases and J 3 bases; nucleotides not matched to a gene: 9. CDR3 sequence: CSIMSGIEETQYF. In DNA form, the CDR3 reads TGCAGCATCATGAGCGGGATCGAAGAGACCCAGTACTTC.

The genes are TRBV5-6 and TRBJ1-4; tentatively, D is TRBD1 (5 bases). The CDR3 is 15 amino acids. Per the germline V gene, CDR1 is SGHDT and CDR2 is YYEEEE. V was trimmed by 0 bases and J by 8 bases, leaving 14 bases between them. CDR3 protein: CASSLARGVGEKLFF. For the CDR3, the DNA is TGTGCCAGCAGCTTGGCCCGGGGCGTGGGGGAAAAACTGTTTTTT.

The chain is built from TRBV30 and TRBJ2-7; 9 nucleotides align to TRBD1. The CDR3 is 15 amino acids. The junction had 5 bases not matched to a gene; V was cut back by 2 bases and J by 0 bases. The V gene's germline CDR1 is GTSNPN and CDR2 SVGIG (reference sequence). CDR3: CAWSTGQGISYEQYF. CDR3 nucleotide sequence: TGTGCCTGGAGTACGGGACAGGGCATCTCCTACGAGCAGTACTTC.

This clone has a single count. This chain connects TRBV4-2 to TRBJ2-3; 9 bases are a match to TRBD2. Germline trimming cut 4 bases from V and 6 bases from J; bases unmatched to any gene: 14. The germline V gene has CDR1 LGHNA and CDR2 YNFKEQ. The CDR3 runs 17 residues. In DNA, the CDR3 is TGTGCCAGCAGCCGAGCAACAGCGGGAGGAGGGTACGATACGCAGTATTTT. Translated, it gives CASSRATAGGGYDTQYF.

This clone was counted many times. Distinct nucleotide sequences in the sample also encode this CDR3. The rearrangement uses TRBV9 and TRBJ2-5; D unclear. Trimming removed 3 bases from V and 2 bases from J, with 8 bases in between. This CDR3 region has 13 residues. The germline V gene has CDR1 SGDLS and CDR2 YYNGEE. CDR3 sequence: CASSAPSQETQYF. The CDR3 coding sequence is TGTGCCAGCAGCGCCCCTAGTCAAGAGACCCAGTACTTC.

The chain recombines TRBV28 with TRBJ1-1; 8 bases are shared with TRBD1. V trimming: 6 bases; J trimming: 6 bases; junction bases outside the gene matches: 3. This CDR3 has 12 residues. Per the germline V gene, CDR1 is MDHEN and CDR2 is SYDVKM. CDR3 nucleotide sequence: TGTGCCAGCAGGAGGACAGGGCCTGAAGCTTTCTTT. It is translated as CASRRTGPEAFF.

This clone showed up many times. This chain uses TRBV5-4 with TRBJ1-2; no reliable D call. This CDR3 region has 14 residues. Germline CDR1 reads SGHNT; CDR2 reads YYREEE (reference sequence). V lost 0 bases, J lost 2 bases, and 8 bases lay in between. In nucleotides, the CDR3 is TGTGCCAGCAGCTTGGTGGTCAAAAACTATGGCTACACCTTC. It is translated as CASSLVVKNYGYTF.

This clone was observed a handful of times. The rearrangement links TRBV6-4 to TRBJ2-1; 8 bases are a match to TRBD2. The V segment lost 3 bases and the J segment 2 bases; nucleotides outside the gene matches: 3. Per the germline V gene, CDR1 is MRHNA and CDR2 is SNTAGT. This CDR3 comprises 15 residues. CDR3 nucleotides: TGTGCCAGCAGTGAAACTAGCGGAACCTACAATGAGCAGTTCTTC. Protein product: CASSETSGTYNEQFF.

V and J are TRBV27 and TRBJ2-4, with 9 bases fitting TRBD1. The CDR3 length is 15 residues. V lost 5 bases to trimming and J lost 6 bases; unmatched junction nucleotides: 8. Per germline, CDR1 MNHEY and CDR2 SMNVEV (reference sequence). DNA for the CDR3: TGTGCCAGCAGTATACAGGGGGCGCTAGTAAACATTCAGTACTTC. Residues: CASSIQGALVNIQYF.

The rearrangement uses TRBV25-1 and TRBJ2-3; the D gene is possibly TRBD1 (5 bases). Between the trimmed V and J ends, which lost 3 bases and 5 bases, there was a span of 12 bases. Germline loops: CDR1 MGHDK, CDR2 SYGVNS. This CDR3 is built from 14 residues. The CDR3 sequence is CASSDRVGGDTQYF. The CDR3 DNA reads TGTGCCAGCAGTGACAGGGTTGGCGGAGATACGCAGTATTTT.

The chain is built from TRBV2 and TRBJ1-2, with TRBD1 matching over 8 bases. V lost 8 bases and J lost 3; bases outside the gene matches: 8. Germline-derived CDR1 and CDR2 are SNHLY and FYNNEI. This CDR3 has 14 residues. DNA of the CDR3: TGTGCCAGCTCCAGACAGGGGTTTGACTATGGCTACACCTTC. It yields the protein CASSRQGFDYGYTF. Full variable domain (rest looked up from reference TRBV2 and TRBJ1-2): EPEVTQTPSHQVTQMGQEVILRCVPISNHLYFYWYRQILGQKVEFLVSFYNNEISEKSEIFDDQFSVERPDGSNFTLKIRSTKLEDSAMYFCASSRQGFDYGYTFGSGTRLTVV.

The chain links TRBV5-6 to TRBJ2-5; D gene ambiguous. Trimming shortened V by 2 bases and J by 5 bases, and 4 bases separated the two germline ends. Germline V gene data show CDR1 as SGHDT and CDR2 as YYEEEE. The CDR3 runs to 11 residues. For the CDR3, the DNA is TGTGCCAGCAGCTTTTGGGAGACCCAGTACTTC. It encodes CASSFWETQYF.

The CDR3 region is CASSLGQGGLGGYEQYF. CDR3 sequence (DNA): TGTGCCAGCAGCTTGGGACAGGGGGGACTAGGAGGTTACGAGCAGTACTTC. The chain is built from TRBV7-6 and TRBJ2-7; TRBD1 matches at 11 bases. Trimming removed 3 bases from V and 4 bases from J; junction bases left unmatched: 11. The CDR3 covers 17 residues. Germline-derived CDR1 and CDR2 are SGHVS and FNYEAQ.

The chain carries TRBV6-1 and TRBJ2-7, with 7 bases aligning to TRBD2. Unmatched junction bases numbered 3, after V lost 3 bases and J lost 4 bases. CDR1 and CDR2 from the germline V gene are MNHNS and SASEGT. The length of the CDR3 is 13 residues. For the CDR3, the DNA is TGTGCCAGCAGTGACCTAGCGGAATACGAGCAGTACTTC. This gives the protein CASSDLAEYEQYF.

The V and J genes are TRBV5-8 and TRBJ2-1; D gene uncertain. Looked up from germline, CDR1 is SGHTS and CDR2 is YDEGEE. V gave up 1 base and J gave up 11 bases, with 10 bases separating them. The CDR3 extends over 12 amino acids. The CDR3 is CASSLNRVQQFF. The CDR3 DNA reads TGTGCCAGCAGCTTGAACCGGGTACAGCAGTTCTTC.

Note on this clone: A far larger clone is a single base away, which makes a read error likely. In DNA, the CDR3 is TGCAGCGTTGAAGGGGCCTGCGAGCAGTACTTC. Protein product: CSVEGACEQYF. The rearrangement links TRBV29-1 to TRBJ2-7; D remains unclear. Trimming shortened V by 1 base and J by 6 bases, and 7 bases separated the two germline ends. Per the germline V gene, CDR1 is SQVTM and CDR2 is ANQGSEA. The CDR3 covers 11 residues.

The CDR3 loop is CASSGQKNTGELFF. The CDR3 bases are TGCGCCAGCTCCGGACAAAAAAACACCGGGGAGCTGTTTTTT. V gene TRBV10-2 combines with J gene TRBJ2-2; TRBD1 is a possible D gene (5 bases). This CDR3 is built from 14 residues. Germline V lookup: CDR1 WSHSY, CDR2 SAAADI. Trimming pared 8 bases from V and 2 bases from J, leaving 12 bases between.

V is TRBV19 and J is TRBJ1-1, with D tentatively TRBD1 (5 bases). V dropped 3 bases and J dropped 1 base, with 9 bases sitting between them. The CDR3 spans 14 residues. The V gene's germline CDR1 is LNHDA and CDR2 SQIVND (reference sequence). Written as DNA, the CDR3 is TGTGCCAGTAGTATCGGGACGGGGAACACTGAAGCTTTCTTT. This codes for CASSIGTGNTEAFF. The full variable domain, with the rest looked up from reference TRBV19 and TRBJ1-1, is DGGITQSPKYLFRKEGQNVTLSCEQNLNHDAMYWYRQDPGQGLRLIYYSQIVNDFQKGDIAEGYSVSREKKESFPLTVTSAQKNPTAFYLCASSIGTGNTEAFFGQGTRLTVV.

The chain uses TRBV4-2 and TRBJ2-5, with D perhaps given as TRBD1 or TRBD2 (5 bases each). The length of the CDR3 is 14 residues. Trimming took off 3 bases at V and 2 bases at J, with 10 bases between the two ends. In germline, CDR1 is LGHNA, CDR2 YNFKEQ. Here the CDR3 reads CASSHMGPQETQYF. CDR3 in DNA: TGTGCCAGCAGCCATATGGGACCACAAGAGACCCAGTACTTC.

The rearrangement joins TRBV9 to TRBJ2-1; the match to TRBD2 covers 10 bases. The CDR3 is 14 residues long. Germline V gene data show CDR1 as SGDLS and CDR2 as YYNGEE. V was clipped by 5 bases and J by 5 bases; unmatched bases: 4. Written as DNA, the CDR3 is TGTGCCAGCAGGAGAGCGGGAGGGAACAATGAGCAGTTCTTC. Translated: CASRRAGGNNEQFF.

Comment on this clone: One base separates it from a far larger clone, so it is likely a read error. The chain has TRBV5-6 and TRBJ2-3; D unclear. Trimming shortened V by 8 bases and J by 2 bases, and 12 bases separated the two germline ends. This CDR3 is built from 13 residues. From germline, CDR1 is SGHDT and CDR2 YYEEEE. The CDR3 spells CARRDWATDTQYF. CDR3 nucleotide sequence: TGTGCCAGAAGAGATTGGGCCACAGATACGCAGTATTTT.

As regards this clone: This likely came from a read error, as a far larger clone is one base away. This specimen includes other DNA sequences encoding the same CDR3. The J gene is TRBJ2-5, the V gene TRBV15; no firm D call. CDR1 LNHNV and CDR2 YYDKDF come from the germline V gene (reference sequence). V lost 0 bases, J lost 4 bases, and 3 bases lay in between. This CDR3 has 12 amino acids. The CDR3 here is CATSRDRETQYF. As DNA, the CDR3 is TGTGCCACCAGCAGAGACCGAGAGACCCAGTACTTC.

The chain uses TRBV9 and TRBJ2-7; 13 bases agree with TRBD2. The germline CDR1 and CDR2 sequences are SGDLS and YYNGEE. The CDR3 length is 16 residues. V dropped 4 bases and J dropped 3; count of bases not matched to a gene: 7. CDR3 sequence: CASSLGTSGMNYEQYF. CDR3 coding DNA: TGTGCCAGCAGCCTCGGGACTAGCGGGATGAACTACGAGCAGTACTTC. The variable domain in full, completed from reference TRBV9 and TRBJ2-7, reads DSGVTQTPKHLITATGQRVTLRCSPRSGDLSVYWYQQSLDQGLQFLIQYYNGEERAKGNILERFSAQQFPDLHSELNLSSLELGDSALYFCASSLGTSGMNYEQYFGPGTRLTVT.

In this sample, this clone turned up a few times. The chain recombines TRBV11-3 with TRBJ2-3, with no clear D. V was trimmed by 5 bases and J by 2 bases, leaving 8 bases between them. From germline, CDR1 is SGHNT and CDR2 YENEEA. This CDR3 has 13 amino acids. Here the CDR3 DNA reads TGTGCCAGCAGCGCACCAAACACAGATACGCAGTATTTT. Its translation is CASSAPNTDTQYF.